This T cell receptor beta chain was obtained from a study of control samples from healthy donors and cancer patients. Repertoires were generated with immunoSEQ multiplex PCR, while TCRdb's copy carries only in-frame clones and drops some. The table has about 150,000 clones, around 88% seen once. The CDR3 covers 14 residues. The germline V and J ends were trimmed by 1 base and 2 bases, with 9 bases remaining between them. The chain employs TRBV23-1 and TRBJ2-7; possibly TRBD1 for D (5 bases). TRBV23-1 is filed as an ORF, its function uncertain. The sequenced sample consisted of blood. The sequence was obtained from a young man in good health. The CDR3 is CASSQCQGTYEQYF. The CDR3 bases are TGCGCCAGCAGTCAATGTCAGGGTACCTACGAGCAGTACTTC.